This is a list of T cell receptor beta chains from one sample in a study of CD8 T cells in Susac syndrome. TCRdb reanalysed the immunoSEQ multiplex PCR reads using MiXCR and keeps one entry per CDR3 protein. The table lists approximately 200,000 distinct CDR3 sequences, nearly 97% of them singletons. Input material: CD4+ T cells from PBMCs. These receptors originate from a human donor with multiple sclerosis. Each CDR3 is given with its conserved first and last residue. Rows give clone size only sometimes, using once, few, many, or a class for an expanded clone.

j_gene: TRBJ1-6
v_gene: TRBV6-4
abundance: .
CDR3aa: CASSDGTESLNSPLHF

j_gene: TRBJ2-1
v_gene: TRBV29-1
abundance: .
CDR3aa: CSAQDTGQGAGDEQFF

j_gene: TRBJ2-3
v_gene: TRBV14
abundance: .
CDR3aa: CASSGALRTDTQYF

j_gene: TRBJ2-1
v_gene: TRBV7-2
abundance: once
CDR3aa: CASSRDGGLIEQFF

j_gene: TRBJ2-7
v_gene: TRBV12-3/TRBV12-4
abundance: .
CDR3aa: CASSWGQGRGSYEQYF

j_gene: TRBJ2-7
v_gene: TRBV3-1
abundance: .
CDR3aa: CASSQDTYYPPTYEQYF

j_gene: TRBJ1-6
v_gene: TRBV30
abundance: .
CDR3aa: CAWSVKGANSPLHF

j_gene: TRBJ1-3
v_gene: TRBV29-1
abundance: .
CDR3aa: CSARDHSGNTIYF

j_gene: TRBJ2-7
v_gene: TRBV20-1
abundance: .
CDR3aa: CSAHDRLAYEQYF

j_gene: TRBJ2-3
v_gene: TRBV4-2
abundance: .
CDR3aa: CASSPRESTDTQYF

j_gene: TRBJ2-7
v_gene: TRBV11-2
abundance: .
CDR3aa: CASSPTRADEQYF

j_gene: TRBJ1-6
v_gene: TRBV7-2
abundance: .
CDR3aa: CASIPGTIGSPLHF

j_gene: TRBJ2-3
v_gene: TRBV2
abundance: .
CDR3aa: CASSGLTSTDTQYF

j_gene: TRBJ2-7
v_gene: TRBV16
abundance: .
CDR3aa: CACARRDSSYEQYF

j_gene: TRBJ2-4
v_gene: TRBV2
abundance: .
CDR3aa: CASSELQAPNIQYF

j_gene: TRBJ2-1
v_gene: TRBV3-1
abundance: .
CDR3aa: CASSQVAANNEQFF

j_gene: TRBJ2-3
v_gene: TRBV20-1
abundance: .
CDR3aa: CSASLLRGSTDTQYF

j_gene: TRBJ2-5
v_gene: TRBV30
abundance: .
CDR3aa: CAWSGPDGEETQYF

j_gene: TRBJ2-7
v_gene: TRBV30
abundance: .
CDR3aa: CAWRRSSLYF

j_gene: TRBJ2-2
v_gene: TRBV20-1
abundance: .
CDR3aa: CSATGYLNTGELFF

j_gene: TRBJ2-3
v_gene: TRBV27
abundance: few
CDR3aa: CASGQGTDTQYF

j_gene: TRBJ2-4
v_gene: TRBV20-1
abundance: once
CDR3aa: CSAPNGAAGNIQYF

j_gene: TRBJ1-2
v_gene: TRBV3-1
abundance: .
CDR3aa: CASSPLGAMDDITRYTF

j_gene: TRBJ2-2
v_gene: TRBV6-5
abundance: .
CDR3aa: CASSYSPNGLPGELFF

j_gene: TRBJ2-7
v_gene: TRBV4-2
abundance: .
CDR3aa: CASSPSRGDSSYEQYF

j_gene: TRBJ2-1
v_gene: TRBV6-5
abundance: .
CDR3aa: CASSYNSGVAIF

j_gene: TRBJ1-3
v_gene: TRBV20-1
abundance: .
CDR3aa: CSARSGQAPGNTIYF

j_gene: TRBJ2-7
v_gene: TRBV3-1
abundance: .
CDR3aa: CASSRAGKDSEQYF

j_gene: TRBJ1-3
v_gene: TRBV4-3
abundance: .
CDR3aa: CASSQDGDSGNTIYF

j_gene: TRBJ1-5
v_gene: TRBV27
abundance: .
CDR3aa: CASSLDRDYSNQPQHF

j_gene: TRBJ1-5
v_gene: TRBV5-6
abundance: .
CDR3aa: CASSTDGGPQHF

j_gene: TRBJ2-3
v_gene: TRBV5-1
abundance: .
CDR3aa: CASSFGAGTDTQYF

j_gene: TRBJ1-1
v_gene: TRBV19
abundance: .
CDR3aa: CASRYTENTEAFF

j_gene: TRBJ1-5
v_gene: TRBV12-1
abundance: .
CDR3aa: CASSFGKGDSNQPQHF

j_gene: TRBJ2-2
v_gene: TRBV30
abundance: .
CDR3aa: CAWSQGIRTQGDTGELFF

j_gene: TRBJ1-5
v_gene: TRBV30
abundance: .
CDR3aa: CAWSEGGQPQHF

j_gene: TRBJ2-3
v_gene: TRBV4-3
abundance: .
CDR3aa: CASSQDRGGGADTQYF

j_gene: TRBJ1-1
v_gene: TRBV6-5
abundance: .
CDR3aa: CASSYSVRNTEAFF

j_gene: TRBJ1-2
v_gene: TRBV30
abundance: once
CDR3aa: CAWSPATGTISSGYTF

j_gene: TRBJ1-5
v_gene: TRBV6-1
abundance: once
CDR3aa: CASSVWGNQPQHF

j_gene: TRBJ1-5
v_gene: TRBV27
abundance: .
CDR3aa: CASRPGTGQPQHF

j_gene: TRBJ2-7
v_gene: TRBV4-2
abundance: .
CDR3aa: CASSQEIGAPYEQYF

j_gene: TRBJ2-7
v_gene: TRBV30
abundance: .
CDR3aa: CAWSGRGALPYEQYF

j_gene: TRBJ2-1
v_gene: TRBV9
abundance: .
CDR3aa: CASSGTTVKQFF

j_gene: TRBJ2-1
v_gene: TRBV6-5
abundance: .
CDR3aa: CASSYSARGYEQFF

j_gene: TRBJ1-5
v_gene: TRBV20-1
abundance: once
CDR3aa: CSAENRKSNQPQHF

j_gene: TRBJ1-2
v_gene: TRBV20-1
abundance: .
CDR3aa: CSAQRGPLYGYTF

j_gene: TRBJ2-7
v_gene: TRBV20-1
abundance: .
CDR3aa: CSARGQTVAYEQYF

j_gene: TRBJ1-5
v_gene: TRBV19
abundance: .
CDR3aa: CASSIRDSENQPQHF

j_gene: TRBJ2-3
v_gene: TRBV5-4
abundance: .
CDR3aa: CASSLGTSGADTQYF

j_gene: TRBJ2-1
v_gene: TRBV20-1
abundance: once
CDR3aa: CSAPGTGFNEQFF

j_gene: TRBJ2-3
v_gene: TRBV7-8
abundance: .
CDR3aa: CASSLAPGPSTDTQYF

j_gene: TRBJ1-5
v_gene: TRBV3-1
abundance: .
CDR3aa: CASSQFGGNQPQHF

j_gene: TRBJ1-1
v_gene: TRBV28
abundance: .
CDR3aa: CASRGPGTEAFF

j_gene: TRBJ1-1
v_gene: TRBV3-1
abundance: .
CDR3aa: CASSHNLQGSTEAFF